This TCR beta chain was recorded in a study of cytomegalovirus exposure and HLA in healthy donors. The overall study: An analysis done earlier identified almost 120 million unique TCR beta sequences from about 179 million T cells. Regarding the study as a whole: More clonal expansion characterized HLA-associated TCR beta chains than equally common others in a later analysis. Analysis was carried out at a later point, and it linked a missense DCLRE1C variant to TCR beta V- and J-gene trimming. Presence/absence analyses treated sequencing depth as roughly uniform across donors.

This clone is a singleton in its sample. Antigen unknown. The CDR3 extends over 16 amino acids. Trimming cost V 4 bases and J 4 bases, with 20 bases left between them. Germline CDR1 MNHEY, CDR2 SMNVEV (reference sequence). Amplification used 60 Vbeta primers and 13 Jbeta primers. Method: immunoSEQ multiplex PCR; TCRdb's copy keeps in-frame clones and lacks some. The repertoire consists of approximately 160,000 clones, with 70% to 90% occurring once and the leading ten covering approximately 2.1%. This TCR came from a woman under 30 in good health and CMV-seronegative. Sample: PBMCs. The chain employs TRBV27 and TRBJ2-7; TRBD1 might be the D (5 bases). The CDR3 region is CASSSPLGQAWYEQYF. CDR3 in DNA: TGTGCCAGCAGTTCCCCCCTGGGGCAGGCCTGGTACGAGCAGTACTTC.